The 31 T cell receptor beta chains below all came from one sample that was sequenced in a study of CD4 T cells in relation to SARS-CoV-2 and coronaviruses. Before the COVID-19 pandemic, during about 2010-2019, CD4+ T cells were taken from unexposed donors. The protocol was immunoSEQ multiplex PCR, while the TCRdb copy is restricted to in-frame clones and leaves out a portion. Found here are tens of thousands of clones, just over 85% of them singletons; the top ten hold around 1.5%. Sequencing was done on a sample of memory CD4+ T cells from PBMCs. These receptors came from a human donor in good health.

This chain links TRBV9 with TRBJ2-5, with 10 nucleotides matching TRBD2. The CDR3 contains 16 residues. J lost 5 bases, V lost 1 base, and 8 bases had no gene match. From germline, CDR1 is SGDLS and CDR2 YYNGEE. CDR3 amino acids: CASSVTGTSEGETQYF. The CDR3 bases are TGTGCCAGCAGCGTAACAGGGACTAGCGAGGGGGAGACCCAGTACTTC.

The chain employs TRBV4-2 and TRBJ1-5; D gene uncertain. This CDR3 is 15 amino acids long. The germline V gene has CDR1 LGHNA and CDR2 YNFKEQ. V lost 1 base and J lost 7, with 14 bases in between. The CDR3 DNA is TGTGCCAGCAGCCAAGCACTCGGGGAGTCCCAGCCCCAGCATTTT. Amino acids: CASSQALGESQPQHF.

Only one count was recorded for this clone. The chain links TRBV14 to TRBJ1-1; the D gene is possibly TRBD1 (5 bases). CDR1 SGHDN and CDR2 FVKESK come from the germline V gene. The CDR3 runs 15 residues. Trimming shortened V by 4 bases and J by 6 bases, and 18 bases separated the two germline ends. The CDR3 DNA sequence: TGTGCCAGCAGCCGGATCCCTGCGGGGCTTTCTGAAGCTTTCTTT. It specifies CASSRIPAGLSEAFF.

The CDR3 loop reads CASSVETGIRSPLHF. Written as DNA, the CDR3 is TGTGCCAGCAGCGTCGAAACAGGGATACGTTCACCCCTCCACTTT. The V gene is TRBV9, the J gene TRBJ1-6, with D perhaps matching TRBD1 (6 bases). CDR1 is SGDLS, CDR2 YYNGEE, per germline. The CDR3 sequence is 15 residues long. Trimming cost V 2 bases and J 9 bases, with 15 bases left between them.

V is TRBV2 and J is TRBJ2-1; 9 bases are a match to TRBD2. The germline CDR1 and CDR2 sequences are SNHLY and FYNNEI. The V gene end was trimmed by 3 bases and the J gene end by 1 base; junction bases not matched to a gene: 4. The CDR3 sequence is 16 residues long. This CDR3 reads CASSEMREGSYNEQFF. The CDR3 bases are TGTGCCAGCAGTGAGATGCGGGAGGGTTCCTACAATGAGCAGTTCTTC.

The chain links TRBV29-1 to TRBJ2-1; 8 nucleotides match TRBD1. CDR3 size: 14 residues. The V gene's germline CDR1 is SQVTM and CDR2 ANQGSEA. J gave up 9 bases and V 7 bases, and 14 bases lay outside the gene matches. This CDR3 reads CSGGQGPPTTEQFF. The CDR3 coding sequence is TGCAGCGGTGGACAGGGACCGCCTACTACTGAGCAGTTCTTC.

J is TRBJ1-2 and V is TRBV6-5, with TRBD1 identical over 11 bases. The trim removed 7 bases at V and 8 bases at J, leaving 9 bases unmatched. The V gene's germline CDR1 is MNHEY and CDR2 SVGAGI. The CDR3 extends over 14 amino acids. CDR3 loop: CASKLLGQGDGYTF. The CDR3 nucleotides read TGTGCCAGCAAACTCTTGGGACAGGGGGACGGCTACACCTTC.

This clone has just a few counts. The chain carries TRBV28 and TRBJ1-5; D gene uncertain. The CDR3 has 14 residues. Trimming took 2 bases from V and 3 from J, leaving 8 bases between them. Germline V lookup: CDR1 MDHEN, CDR2 SYDVKM. CDR3 sequence reads: CASSLVTHNQPQHF. Written as DNA, the CDR3 is TGTGCCAGCAGTTTAGTTACCCACAATCAGCCCCAGCATTTT.

The chain joins TRBV14 to TRBJ1-3; 8 bases line up with TRBD1. Germline CDR1 is SGHDN and CDR2 is FVKESK. V dropped 4 bases and J dropped 0; count of bases not matched to a gene: 8. The CDR3 is 17 residues long. The CDR3 sequence is CASSRGQGRDSGNTIYF. The CDR3 nucleotides read TGTGCCAGCAGCCGAGGACAGGGAAGGGACTCTGGAAACACCATATATTTT.

The chain employs TRBV7-3 and TRBJ2-3; D is possibly TRBD2 (6 bases). CDR1 is SGHTA and CDR2 is FQGTGA in the germline V gene. The CDR3 spans 13 residues. Trimming removed 5 bases at V and 6 bases at J, with 12 bases between. The CDR3 region has the DNA TGTGCCAGCAGCGGACTACTCTGGGATACGCAGTATTTT. It specifies CASSGLLWDTQYF.

J is TRBJ2-7 and V is TRBV27, with TRBD1 matching 7 bases. This CDR3 spans 14 amino acids. The junction had 3 bases not matched to a gene; V was cut back by 3 bases and J by 1 base. Germline lookup yields CDR1 MNHEY and CDR2 SMNVEV (reference sequence). The CDR3 nucleotides read TGTGCCAGCAGTTTCCAGGGGGTGTCCTACGAGCAGTACTTC. This gives the protein CASSFQGVSYEQYF.

The chain is built from TRBV7-2 and TRBJ1-2; TRBD1 matches 7 bases. The V gene's germline CDR1 is SGHTA and CDR2 FQGNSA. The CDR3 is 15 amino acids. Trimming at V came to 5 bases and at J to 2 bases, leaving 8 bases not matched to a gene. The chain's CDR3 is CASSPQTGTNYGYTF. CDR3 nucleotides: TGTGCCAGCAGCCCCCAGACAGGGACGAACTATGGCTACACCTTC.

The chain is built from TRBV7-2 and TRBJ2-1; D not resolved. V dropped 4 bases and J dropped 12 bases, with 16 bases sitting between them. The CDR3 runs 13 residues. Germline lookup yields CDR1 SGHTA and CDR2 FQGNSA. The CDR3 spells CASSSGGKRGQFF. The CDR3 nucleotides are TGTGCCAGCAGCTCCGGTGGGAAAAGAGGGCAGTTCTTC. Looking up the rest from reference TRBV7-2 and TRBJ2-1 gives the full variable domain: GAGVSQSPSNKVTEKGKDVELRCDPISGHTALYWYRQSLGQGLEFLIYFQGNSAPDKSGLPSDRFSAERTGGSVSTLTIQRTQQEDSAVYLCASSSGGKRGQFFGPGTRLTVL.

The chain has TRBV7-3 and TRBJ2-2; D call uncertain. Germline CDR1 SGHTA, CDR2 FQGTGA. V was shortened by 4 bases and J by 3 bases, with 15 bases between the two germline ends. The CDR3 is 16 residues long. CDR3 sequence: CASSYRASKDTGELFF. DNA of the CDR3: TGTGCCAGCAGCTACCGGGCCAGTAAGGACACCGGGGAGCTGTTTTTT.

This chain uses TRBV2 with TRBJ1-2, with D hard to call. The CDR3 extends over 14 amino acids. Trimming left V 1 base short and J 9 bases short, with 15 bases between. CDR1 and CDR2 from the germline V gene are SNHLY and FYNNEI. The CDR3 is CASSEEKGQLRYTF. The CDR3 bases are TGTGCCAGCAGTGAAGAAAAGGGCCAGTTGCGCTACACCTTC.

This clone was counted a few times. The J gene is TRBJ1-6, the V gene TRBV18; 7 bases line up with TRBD1. CDR1 is KGHSH, CDR2 LQKENI, per germline. The V segment lost 5 bases and the J segment 6 bases; nucleotides outside the gene matches: 7. This CDR3 region has 15 residues. The CDR3 nucleotides are TGTGCCAGCTCAATCGGGACAGACCGTAATTCACCCCTCCACTTT. Translated, it gives CASSIGTDRNSPLHF.

V gene TRBV19 combines with J gene TRBJ2-3, with D possibly called TRBD1 or TRBD2 (7 bases each). The CDR3 runs to 16 residues. V lost 7 bases and J 2 bases, leaving 19 bases between the germline ends. CDR1 and CDR2 (germline): LNHDA, SQIVND (reference sequence). The DNA of the CDR3 is TGTGCCAGTACCGATCAGGGGGGGACTAACACAGATACGCAGTATTTT. It translates to CASTDQGGTNTDTQYF.

The chain joins TRBV3-1 (or the pseudogene TRBV3-2) to TRBJ2-5; 13 nucleotides agree with TRBD2. This CDR3 has 20 amino acids. CDR1 is LGHDT and CDR2 is YNNKEL in the germline V gene (reference sequence). J lost 6 bases, V lost 3 bases, and 19 bases had no gene match. The DNA of the CDR3 is TGTGCCAGCAGCCAGAGCGAAGCAGGTTTTACTAGCGGGAGGGGACAGACCCAGTACTTC. Protein product: CASSQSEAGFTSGRGQTQYF.

The rearrangement links TRBV9 to TRBJ2-1; the match to TRBD1 covers 7 bases. The CDR3 sequence is 14 residues long. J lost 3 bases, V lost 7 bases, and 7 bases had no gene match. The V gene's germline CDR1 is SGDLS and CDR2 YYNGEE. The CDR3 DNA sequence: TGTGCCAGCTCAGGACAGGAGCACTACAATGAGCAGTTCTTC. The encoded protein is CASSGQEHYNEQFF.

The rearrangement uses TRBV27 and TRBJ2-1; D gene ambiguous. The CDR3 loop spans 12 amino acids. The germline gives CDR1 MNHEY, CDR2 SMNVEV (reference sequence). The V end lost 4 bases, the J end lost 7 bases, and 8 bases lay between the germline ends. The CDR3 region has the DNA TGTGCCAGCAGTTCCCTCTTGAATGAGCAGTTCTTC. It translates to CASSSLLNEQFF.

This sequence joins TRBV7-9 and TRBJ1-2; no definite D call. Germline CDR1 and CDR2: SEHNR and FQNEAQ (reference sequence). V was clipped by 3 bases and J by 0 bases, with 5 bases between them. The CDR3 is 13 amino acids. The CDR3 sequence: CASSLLTNYGYTF. DNA for the CDR3: TGTGCCAGCAGCTTGCTTACTAACTATGGCTACACCTTC. The whole variable domain, filled in from reference TRBV7-9 and TRBJ1-2, reads DTGVSQNPRHKITKRGQNVTFRCDPISEHNRLYWYRQTLGQGPEFLTYFQNEAQLEKSRLLSDRFSAERPKGSFSTLEIQRTEQGDSAMYLCASSLLTNYGYTFGSGTRLTVV.

The CDR3 region is CASSLFGHTQYF. CDR3 DNA sequence: TGTGCCAGCAGCTTATTCGGGCATACGCAGTATTTT. The chain carries TRBV11-3 and TRBJ2-3, with D unresolved. CDR3 length: 12 residues. The V end was cut by 2 bases, the J end by 7 bases, with 7 bases between. Germline lookup yields CDR1 SGHNT and CDR2 YENEEA.

The CDR3 DNA sequence: TGTGCCAGCAGTAAAGACAGGGGGCGCGGGAACACTGAAGCTTTCTTT. This codes for CASSKDRGRGNTEAFF. This sequence joins TRBV6-1 and TRBJ1-1; 10 nucleotides agree with TRBD1. The CDR3 has 16 amino acids. The germline CDR1 and CDR2 sequences are MNHNS and SASEGT. The V and J ends lost 5 bases and 1 base, in that order; junction bases with no gene match: 7.

A single count supports this clone. The chain is built from TRBV3-1 (or the pseudogene TRBV3-2) and TRBJ2-4, with 11 bases fitting TRBD1. The length of the CDR3 is 17 residues. Losses at the gene ends were 0 bases for V and 4 bases for J; bases not matched to a gene: 5. Per germline, CDR1 LGHDT and CDR2 YNNKEL (reference sequence). CDR3 region: CASSQEGTGGAKNIQYF. The CDR3, as DNA: TGTGCCAGCAGCCAAGAGGGGACAGGGGGGGCAAAAAACATTCAGTACTTC.

The chain carries TRBV5-6 and TRBJ1-2, with TRBD1 identical over 8 bases. The CDR3 runs to 18 residues. V lost 2 bases, J lost 3 bases, and 15 bases stayed unmatched. The germline CDR1 and CDR2 sequences are SGHDT and YYEEEE. CDR3 protein: CASSFYGQLTGDDYGYTF. For the CDR3, the DNA is TGTGCCAGCAGCTTTTATGGACAGCTGACAGGGGACGACTATGGCTACACCTTC.

This chain joins TRBV7-3 and TRBJ2-7, with a possible D match to TRBD2 (5 bases). Trimming took off 1 base at V and 6 bases at J, with 10 bases between the two ends. Germline assignment: CDR1 SGHTA and CDR2 FQGTGA. CDR3 size: 13 residues. The CDR3 spells CASSLIPGFEQYF. The CDR3 DNA reads TGTGCCAGCAGCTTAATTCCGGGGTTCGAGCAGTACTTC.

This sequence joins TRBV6-5 and TRBJ2-7; TRBD1 or TRBD2 may be the D gene (5 bases each). This CDR3 comprises 14 residues. The germline gives CDR1 MNHEY, CDR2 SVGAGI. V lost 5 bases and J 2 bases, leaving 13 bases between the germline ends. DNA of the CDR3: TGTGCCAGCAGTCCGCAGACGGGACCCTACGAGCAGTACTTC. This codes for CASSPQTGPYEQYF.

CDR3 region: CATSDSRTGESSGANVLTF. The CDR3 DNA reads TGTGCCACCAGTGATTCAAGGACAGGCGAATCCTCTGGGGCCAACGTCCTGACTTTC. The chain combines TRBV24-1 with TRBJ2-6; TRBD1 aligns across 7 bases. Germline V gene sequence: CDR1 KGHDR, CDR2 SFDVKD. The CDR3 is 19 amino acids. The J segment lost 0 bases and the V segment lost 2 bases, leaving 9 bases of the junction unmatched.

V usage is TRBV6-5 and J usage is TRBJ2-7, with 8 positions matching TRBD1. V shed 2 bases, J shed 4 bases, and the junction held 4 bases outside the gene matches. Germline CDR1 MNHEY, CDR2 SVGAGI. The CDR3 covers 14 residues. The CDR3 protein is CASSYTRQGYEQYF. In DNA, the CDR3 is TGTGCCAGCAGTTACACTAGACAGGGGTACGAGCAGTACTTC.

V is TRBV6-5 and J is TRBJ2-7, with TRBD2 matching over 7 bases. Germline CDR1 MNHEY, CDR2 SVGAGI. The CDR3 has 13 residues. Unmatched junction bases numbered 8, after V lost 8 bases and J lost 4 bases. The CDR3 reads CASRRMGGYEQYF. The CDR3 DNA reads as TGTGCCAGCCGCCGCATGGGGGGGTACGAGCAGTACTTC.

This sequence joins TRBV7-3 and TRBJ2-7; D might be TRBD2 (6 bases). V was shortened by 1 base and J by 2 bases, with 12 bases between the two germline ends. Germline V gene lookup returns CDR1 SGHTA and CDR2 FQGTGA. The CDR3 extends over 15 amino acids. The CDR3, as DNA: TGTGCCAGCAGCTTAAACTTCGCGGGGACCTACGAGCAGTACTTC. This gives the protein CASSLNFAGTYEQYF.